This T cell receptor beta chain was sequenced in a study of blood T cells in healthy people across ages. This CDR3 comprises 13 residues. Germline loops: CDR1 SGDLS, CDR2 YYNGEE. V was cut by 3 bases and J by 8 bases, with 14 bases left in between. Next came a second PCR, run for about 7 to 12 cycles, which used a sample-barcoded 5' primer along with a J-beta primer mix. One entry per CDR3 protein, called by TCRdb with MiXCR from the 5' RACE reads. The sample yields just over 1 million distinct CDR3 sequences, 40% to 55% seen once. This receptor was identified in an older woman in good health. The J gene is TRBJ1-2, the V gene TRBV9; D gene ambiguous. What was sequenced was blood. The DNA for the CDR3 is TGTGCCAGCAGCGCCACGGAATCCCTAGGCTACACCTTC. It yields the protein CASSATESLGYTF.